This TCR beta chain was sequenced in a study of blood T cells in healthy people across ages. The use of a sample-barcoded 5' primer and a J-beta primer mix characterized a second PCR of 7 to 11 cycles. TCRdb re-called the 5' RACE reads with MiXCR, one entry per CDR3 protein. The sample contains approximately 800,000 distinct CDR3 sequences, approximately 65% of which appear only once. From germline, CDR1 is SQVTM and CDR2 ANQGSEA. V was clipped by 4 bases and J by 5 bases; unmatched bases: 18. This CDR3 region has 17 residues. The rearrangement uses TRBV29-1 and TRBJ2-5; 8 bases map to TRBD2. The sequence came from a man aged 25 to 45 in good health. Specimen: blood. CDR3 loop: CSVAGIISGIVGETQYF. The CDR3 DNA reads TGCAGCGTTGCCGGCATAATTAGCGGGATAGTCGGGGAGACCCAGTACTTC. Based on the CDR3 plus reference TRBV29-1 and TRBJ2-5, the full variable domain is SAVISQKPSRDICQRGTSLTIQCQVDSQVTMMFWYRQQPGQSLTLIATANQGSEATYESGFVIDKFPISRPNLTFSTLTVSNMSPEDSSIYLCSVAGIISGIVGETQYFGPGTRLLVL.